Listed below are T cell receptor beta chains from one sample, sequenced in a study of blood T cell repertoires in COVID-19. Data came from immunoSEQ multiplex PCR; TCRdb stores just in-frame clones and leaves some out. The table includes about 260,000 clones, about 89% detected once. Specimen: peripheral blood. The receptors derive from a woman aged 35 to 49 who had recovered from COVID-19. CDR3s include the opening cysteine and the closing phenylalanine or tryptophan. The D gene is left open where the match is weak. Part of the rows lack a size; the others show once, few, many or a class for expanded clones.

abundance,d_gene,v_gene,j_gene,CDR3nt,CDR3aa
.,.,TRBV6-5,TRBJ2-1,TGTGCCAGCAGCTCCAGGGACACGGCTAGAAGTGAGCAGTTCTTC,CASSSRDTARSEQFF
.,.,TRBV10-3,TRBJ1-2,TGTGCCATCAGTGAGTCGACGGGCTATGGCTACACCTTC,CAISESTGYGYTF
.,.,TRBV7-2,TRBJ1-4,TGTGCCAGCAGCTTAGCCTTCGGATCCCAGGGTGAAAAACTGTTTTTT,CASSLAFGSQGEKLFF
.,TRBD1,TRBV2,TRBJ1-3,TGTGCCAGCAGGACAACAGGGGGTTCGGGAAACACCATATATTTT,CASRTTGGSGNTIYF
.,TRBD1,TRBV9,TRBJ2-7,TGTGCCAGCAGCGGAGGGACAGGACCCTACGAGCAGTACTTC,CASSGGTGPYEQYF
.,TRBD1,TRBV5-4,TRBJ1-2,TGTGCCAGCAGCTTGGTGCTCCGGGACAGCGGGCGGTACACCTTC,CASSLVLRDSGRYTF
few,.,TRBV4-1,TRBJ1-6,TGCGCCAGCAGACGGTCCGACTTCTCACCCCTCCACTTT,CASRRSDFSPLHF
.,TRBD1,TRBV25-1,TRBJ2-7,TGTGCCAGCAGTGACCCTAGGACAGGGGGGGACGAGCAGTACTTC,CASSDPRTGGDEQYF
.,.,TRBV10-2,TRBJ1-4,TGCGCCAGCAAAGGGGAGGGGCGACGAGAAAAACTGTTTTTT,CASKGEGRREKLFF
.,.,TRBV2,TRBJ1-2,TGTGCCAGCAGGCAGGATAACTATGGCTACACCTTC,CASRQDNYGYTF
.,TRBD1,TRBV2,TRBJ2-7,TGTGCCGGGACAGGGGAAACCTACGAGCAGTACTTC,CAGTGETYEQYF
.,.,TRBV5-6,TRBJ2-3,TGTGCCAGCAGCCAATCTAGGGGGTCGGGAGATACGCAGTATTTT,CASSQSRGSGDTQYF
once,TRBD1,TRBV4-1,TRBJ2-3,TGCGCCAGCAGCCGAGGGGACAGCAGCACAGATACGCAGTATTTT,CASSRGDSSTDTQYF
.,.,TRBV5-4,TRBJ2-5,TGTGCCAGCAGCTCAACCGGGAGTAGCCGGCAAGAGACCCAGTACTTC,CASSSTGSSRQETQYF
.,.,TRBV11-2,TRBJ2-5,TGTGCCAGCAGGGGGGGAAGGGAGAGGAGGGCCCAGTACTTC,CASRGGRERRAQYF
.,.,TRBV19,TRBJ2-7,TGTGCCAGTAGTATATTCGGCACAGCGGAGCCTTTCTACGAGCAGTACTTC,CASSIFGTAEPFYEQYF
.,TRBD2,TRBV7-2,TRBJ2-3,TGTGCCAGCAGCCCTCGGACTAGCGGGGGGCGCACAGATACGCAGTATTTT,CASSPRTSGGRTDTQYF
few,.,TRBV6-2/TRBV6-3,TRBJ2-7,TGTGCCAGCAGCTATGCGTCGGGGTCCGCCTGGGAGCAGTACTTC,CASSYASGSAWEQYF
.,.,TRBV9,TRBJ2-1,TGTGCCAGCAGCGTAGCGGGTCTCGATGAGCAGTTCTTC,CASSVAGLDEQFF
.,.,TRBV10-3,TRBJ2-5,TGTGCCATCAGTTACAACAGGGAGGAGACCCAGTACTTC,CAISYNREETQYF
once,TRBD1,TRBV7-9,TRBJ2-7,TGTGCCAGCAGCTTGGCCGGGACAGGACGCTACGAGCAGTACTTC,CASSLAGTGRYEQYF
few,.,TRBV5-1,TRBJ2-7,TGCGCCAGCAGCTTTCAGGGGCCTAGCTTCGGAGAGCAGTACTTC,CASSFQGPSFGEQYF
.,.,TRBV19,TRBJ1-1,TGTGCCAGTACCCGGGGCGGGGTGAGCACTGAAGCTTTCTTT,CASTRGGVSTEAFF
.,TRBD1,TRBV7-9,TRBJ1-1,TGTGCCAGCAGCTTAAAGGGGGCGCCTAACACTGAAGCTTTCTTT,CASSLKGAPNTEAFF
.,TRBD1,TRBV6-6,TRBJ2-3,TGTGCCAGCAGCCAGACAGGGGGGGCCGATACGCAGTATTTT,CASSQTGGADTQYF
.,.,TRBV7-2,TRBJ1-3,TGTGCCAGCAGCTTCGATGGGTTAGGGGTAGCAGGAAACACCATATATTTT,CASSFDGLGVAGNTIYF
.,.,TRBV5-1,TRBJ2-7,TGCGCCAGCAGCTCGTCGACAGGGACTGGGCTAGAGCAGTACTTC,CASSSSTGTGLEQYF
.,.,TRBV7-8,TRBJ1-5,TGTGCCAGCAGCTTACTCCAGGGCAATCAGCCCCAGCATTTT,CASSLLQGNQPQHF
.,.,TRBV3-1/TRBV3-2,TRBJ2-5,TGTGCCAGCAGCCAACTCGGACTACTAGGGGAGACCCAGTACTTC,CASSQLGLLGETQYF
.,.,TRBV19,TRBJ1-5,TGTGCCAGTAGCTTCCACAGTTTGGAGCCCCAGCATTTT,CASSFHSLEPQHF
.,.,TRBV3-1/TRBV3-2,TRBJ2-2,TGTGCCAGCAGCCAAGCCGGGCGGGGTCGGGGGGAGCTGTTTTTT,CASSQAGRGRGELFF
.,.,TRBV7-2,TRBJ1-1,TGTGCCAGCGCGAAAAGAGGTGGCAGGGATGCTTTCTTT,CASAKRGGRDAFF
.,.,TRBV11-2,TRBJ2-7,TGTGCCAGCAGCTTGGGATCCTACAGGATCCACGAGCAGTACTTC,CASSLGSYRIHEQYF
.,.,TRBV27,TRBJ1-2,TGTGCCAGCAGCCGACAGGTTGGCTCTTGGTATGGCTACACCTTC,CASSRQVGSWYGYTF
.,.,TRBV18,TRBJ2-7,TGTGCCAGCTCACAGGAGGCAGGCGACGAGCAGTACTTC,CASSQEAGDEQYF
.,.,TRBV7-9,TRBJ2-7,TGTGCCAGCAGTCCTTCGACATTTTACGAGCAGTACTTC,CASSPSTFYEQYF
.,TRBD1,TRBV19,TRBJ2-7,TGTGCCAGTAGTATAGGACAGGGGAGCGAGCAGTACTTC,CASSIGQGSEQYF
.,.,TRBV30,TRBJ1-6,TGTGCCTGGAGGAATACCGGCCCGGGTTCACCCCTCCACTTT,CAWRNTGPGSPLHF
.,TRBD1,TRBV11-2,TRBJ2-3,TGTGCCAGCAGCCCCGGACAGGGGACCTCTAGCACAGATACGCAGTATTTT,CASSPGQGTSSTDTQYF
.,TRBD1,TRBV2,TRBJ1-1,TGTGCCAGCACGTGGACAGGGGGGCCTAACGACACTGAAGCTTTCTTT,CASTWTGGPNDTEAFF
.,.,TRBV7-9,TRBJ2-5,TGTGCCAGCAGCTTAGCCGGTCTGGAGACCCAGTACTTC,CASSLAGLETQYF
.,.,TRBV2,TRBJ2-2,TGTGCCAGCAGTGGGGGCCCAGCCAGAAGGAACACCGGGGAGCTGTTTTTT,CASSGGPARRNTGELFF
.,.,TRBV2,TRBJ1-3,TGTGCCAGCAGTGAAAACAGGGACCGAAACACCATATATTTT,CASSENRDRNTIYF
.,.,TRBV7-2,TRBJ2-3,TGTGCCAGCAGCAGCAGGGCCTTTACAGATACGCAGTATTTT,CASSSRAFTDTQYF
.,.,TRBV18,TRBJ1-5,TGTGCCAGCTCACCAGGGGAGGGGTGGAACCAGCCCCAGCATTTT,CASSPGEGWNQPQHF
.,TRBD1,TRBV4-1,TRBJ2-6,TGCGCCAGCAGCCAAGAACCCGGGACAGGGACTGGGGCCAACGTCCTGACTTTC,CASSQEPGTGTGANVLTF
.,.,TRBV10-1,TRBJ1-1,TGCGCCAGCAGTACTGACAGTTACACTGAAGCTTTCTTT,CASSTDSYTEAFF
few,.,TRBV3-1/TRBV3-2,TRBJ1-1,TGTGCCAGCAGCCCCTGGGTGAGGGAGGGTACTGAAGCTTTCTTT,CASSPWVREGTEAFF
.,TRBD1,TRBV3-1/TRBV3-2,TRBJ1-4,TGTGCCAGCAGCCCCGGTAGGCAGGGGGAAGCAACTAATGAAAAACTGTTTTTT,CASSPGRQGEATNEKLFF
few,.,TRBV12-3/TRBV12-4,TRBJ2-7,TGTGCCAGCAGTTTAGCGCGGCCCTACGAGCAGTACTTC,CASSLARPYEQYF
.,.,TRBV6-5,TRBJ1-1,TGTGCCACCCTCGACAGGAACACTGAAGCTTTCTTT,CATLDRNTEAFF
.,TRBD2,TRBV4-3,TRBJ2-7,TGCGCCAGCAGCCAAGGACTAGCGGGGGCCGAAATTTCCTACGAGCAGTACTTC,CASSQGLAGAEISYEQYF
once,.,TRBV5-4,TRBJ1-1,TGTGCCAGCAGCACACAGGGTTTGAAGGGCTCAGGAGCTTTCTTT,CASSTQGLKGSGAFF
.,.,TRBV7-8,TRBJ1-5,TGTGCCAGCAGCGTTCAGGGCGTTGGTAAACCTAGCAATCAGCCCCAGCATTTT,CASSVQGVGKPSNQPQHF
.,.,TRBV18,TRBJ2-6,TGTGCCAGCTCACCGGGGGCCGGGGCCAACGTCCTGACTTTC,CASSPGAGANVLTF
.,.,TRBV7-9,TRBJ1-1,TGTGCCAGCAGCTTAGCGTCGGTAACCGAAGCTTTCTTT,CASSLASVTEAFF